The source of this T cell receptor (beta chain) is a study of vaccination effects on CD4 cells after COVID-19. In the case of this clone: Its antigen is unknown.

The germline CDR1 and CDR2 sequences are MNHNS and SASEGT. V was pared by 3 bases and J by 9 bases, with 6 bases between. The CDR3 is made up of 11 amino acids. Assay: immunoSEQ multiplex PCR; the TCRdb copy retains only in-frame clones and omits some. The sample carries roughly 24,000 clones, 81% recorded once. Expansion with viral peptide pools was applied to antigen-specific CD4+ T cells by the ViraFEST assay prior to sequencing. It was after more than nine days of culture that CD4+ T cells were isolated. Of the BNT162b2 and mRNA-1273 vaccines, participants received two doses of one or the other. Wells of around 2 million PBMC each were grown with about 9.5 IU/ml IL-2 and roughly 10 ug/ml peptides.

The chain couples TRBV6-1 to TRBJ1-5; D gene ambiguous. The sample was CD4+ T cells from PBMCs cultured with SARS-CoV-2 spike peptides, taken after COVID-19 vaccination. The sequence derives from a human donor who received a COVID-19 vaccine. Some clones in this sample may be carry-over from other donors' samples. DNA for the CDR3: TGTGCCAGCAGTGAGGCAGGGCCCCAGCATTTT. It yields the protein CASSEAGPQHF.